This T cell receptor (beta chain) derives from a study of T cells in Graves' hyperthyroidism and ophthalmopathy (dated by TCRdb to the late 2010s). Notes on the research overall: Peripheral blood samples were taken at initial diagnosis, before any treatment was given. To identify TCR V-J signatures that set the groups apart, the researchers used a discovery cohort of 90 to 100 patients, made up of under 45 with Graves' ophthalmopathy and 57 with stable Graves' hyperthyroidism. Prospective prediction of ophthalmopathy was tested in an independent validation cohort consisting of roughly 19 hyperthyroidism patients and around 16 patients who later progressed to ophthalmopathy. The roughly 100 discovery patients were divided at random into training and test sets in a 7:3 ratio. The study also compared thyroid tissue and blood T-cell repertoires from a handful of Graves' hyperthyroidism patients. Following sampling, methimazole starting at 30 mg daily was given to hyperthyroidism patients, and high-dose intravenous methylprednisolone was given to ophthalmopathy patients. The paper describes TCR Vbeta CDR3 sequencing of 120 to 150 peripheral blood samples, made up of roughly 45 ophthalmopathy patients, 70 to 75 hyperthyroidism patients and 17 progressor patients.

The TCR beta CDR3 regions were amplified from the RNA transcripts. The TCR CDR3 was subjected to a first round of RT-PCR using the HTBI primer set and the Qiagen OneStep RT-PCR kit. Libraries were constructed in a second round of multiplex PCR, after which size selection and purification were performed. The libraries were sequenced on an Illumina HiSeq2000 using paired-end 100 bp reads. In the paper's pipeline: SOAPnuke was used to process the raw data, throwing out any read that contained adapters or uncalled bases, had a mean Phred below 15, or lacked an exact constant-primer or identifier match. COPE v1.2.5 was used to merge high-quality paired reads, and clonotypes were defined as unique nucleotide sequences. Clonotypes were aligned to IMGT TRBV, TRBD and TRBJ reference segments using MiTCR v1.1. The analysis included only V-J combinations with a frequency above 0.0001, which together covered 98% to 99.2% of the repertoires. The TCS score was defined as F50 (clonal expansion) divided by E x V (chaos), with BLOSUM62-based TCRdist calculated between CDR3 peptides within each V-J. Welch's t-statistics and random forest reduced around 550 V-J features to 13, which were used in a naive Bayes classifier (R e1071). TCRdb reworked the public reads: Q25 trimming with fastp, MiXCR clone assembly, productive beta chains retained. Every entry covers one CDR3 protein and lists the most common genes and DNA from its rows. The V and J calls, along with clone size, are taken from TCRdb and not from the paper's own processing. In all, the sample holds about 280,000 distinct CDR3 sequences, and around 25% of those were seen once. The ten top clones hold more than 25% of the sample.

Broad study findings and their caveats: In cross-validation, a model built on a 13 V-J signature told ophthalmopathy apart from stable hyperthyroidism with less than 90% sensitivity and about 81% specificity, and in testing the same model reached 80%/75%. Most expanded thyroid clonotypes (frequency above 0.001) were also detected in blood, a finding suggesting that blood repertoires may reflect thyroid immune responses. During validation, the model predicted progression to ophthalmopathy a median of around six months ahead of onset, with roughly 65% sensitivity and 72.22% specificity. No statistical method was used to set the sample size in advance, and investigators knew the group allocation.

This clonotype has a count of ten or more. Its antigen remains undetermined. No base qualities exist here, and no much larger clone lies one base off it. Hyperthyroidism patients were aged 18 to 65 years and newly diagnosed, with disease duration of less than 2 months. The study excluded patients with uncontrolled infections, other autoimmune diseases, pregnancy or lactation. Diagnoses relied on clinical symptoms, serum thyroxine and TRAb, thyroid ultrasound and orbital computed tomography. Blood from progressor patients was drawn when they were first diagnosed with hyperthyroidism, before any ophthalmopathy symptoms appeared. PBMCs were isolated from 10 ml of fresh peripheral blood by Ficoll-Paque density gradient centrifugation. Progressor patients were defined as those initially diagnosed with Graves' hyperthyroidism in whom ophthalmopathy developed during follow-up. Total RNA was extracted with Trizol reagent, and quality was checked on an Agilent 2100 Bioanalyzer.

Between the V and J ends, shortened by 0 bases and 8 bases respectively, the junction contains 9 bases. From the germline V gene, CDR1 is SGHRS and CDR2 is YFSETQ. From the cysteine up to the phenylalanine, the CDR3 has a length of 13 residues. The kept DNA is CDR3 alone, 39 bases in frame from the first base. Recombination joined TRBV5-1 with TRBJ2-4; the D gene is possibly TRBD2, with 5 bases matching. The sequenced material came from blood. This receptor was identified in a man aged 35 to 55 with Graves' hyperthyroidism that later progressed to Graves' ophthalmopathy. The DNA sequence is as follows: TGCGCCAGCAGCTTGGGGACTCAGGACATTCAGTACTTC. Its amino acids are CASSLGTQDIQYF.